These 8 T cell receptor beta chains came from one sample sequenced in a study of shared clonotypes between healthy human individuals. Using immunoSEQ multiplex PCR, the repertoire was profiled, and TCRdb retains in-frame clones only, with some absent. Of about 2.4 million clones in the sample, roughly 93% were seen once. The source material was naive CD4+ T cells from PBMCs. Noted subset: CD45RA+ positively selected. These receptors all stem from a young man in good health. Some clones in this sample may be carry-over from other donors' samples.

The genes are TRBV29-1 and TRBJ2-3; tentatively, D is TRBD2 (6 bases). The germline gives CDR1 SQVTM, CDR2 ANQGSEA. The CDR3 sequence is 14 residues long. Trimming cost V 6 bases and J 4 bases, with 17 bases left between them. CDR3 coding DNA: TGCAGCGTCCTACTAGCTACTTCCGCAGATACGCAGTATTTT. Protein: CSVLLATSADTQYF.

This sequence joins TRBV7-9 and TRBJ2-4, with D perhaps assigned TRBD1 or TRBD2 (5 bases each). The V end was cut by 1 base, the J end by 3 bases, with 19 bases between. This CDR3 comprises 18 residues. Germline CDR1 reads SEHNR; CDR2 reads FQNEAQ (reference sequence). In DNA form, the CDR3 reads TGTGCCAGCAGCTTAGGGGGTTCGGGGCTAGCCGGCAAAAACATTCAGTACTTC. Protein sequence: CASSLGGSGLAGKNIQYF.

This chain links TRBV18 with TRBJ2-3, with 7 nucleotides matching TRBD1. The germline CDR1 and CDR2 sequences are KGHSH and LQKENI. V shed 4 bases and J 3 bases; nucleotides not matched to a gene: 10. This CDR3 has 16 amino acids. The CDR3 loop is CASSRSTGKFTDTQYF. The CDR3, as DNA: TGTGCCAGCTCACGATCGACAGGGAAGTTTACAGATACGCAGTATTTT.

The rearrangement joins TRBV28 to TRBJ2-1; unclear D gene. This CDR3 comprises 14 residues. The germline V and J ends were trimmed by 6 bases and 0 bases, with 9 bases remaining between them. The germline V gene encodes CDR1 MDHEN and CDR2 SYDVKM. DNA for the CDR3: TGTGCCAGCAGGATAGGGAACTCCTACAATGAGCAGTTCTTC. Its protein is CASRIGNSYNEQFF.

The genes are TRBV19 and TRBJ2-3, with D uncertain. With 6 bases removed from V and 0 bases from J, the gap between germline ends came to 16 bases. This CDR3 is 16 amino acids long. Germline CDR1 is LNHDA and CDR2 is SQIVND (reference sequence). The CDR3 region is CASRKGPAASTDTQYF. CDR3 nucleotides: TGTGCCAGTAGAAAGGGCCCCGCAGCTAGCACAGATACGCAGTATTTT.

This chain links TRBV27 with TRBJ2-2, with unresolved D. V lost 2 bases and J lost 6, with 10 bases in between. Looked up from germline, CDR1 is MNHEY and CDR2 is SMNVEV (reference sequence). This CDR3 is built from 14 residues. The CDR3: CASSLKSGAGELFF. In nucleotides, the CDR3 is TGTGCCAGCAGTTTAAAATCTGGGGCCGGGGAGCTGTTTTTT.

The gene calls are TRBV5-8 and TRBJ2-4, with no clear D. Trimming cost V 2 bases and J 0 bases, with 3 bases left between them. Germline assignment: CDR1 SGHTS and CDR2 YDEGEE. CDR3 length: 13 residues. The CDR3 spells CASSFEAKNIQYF. CDR3 DNA sequence: TGTGCCAGCAGCTTCGAAGCCAAAAACATTCAGTACTTC.

V gene TRBV4-3 combines with J gene TRBJ1-1, with no clear D. V lost 1 base and J lost 0, with 6 bases in between. Germline V gene sequence: CDR1 LGHNA, CDR2 YSLEER. CDR3 size: 14 residues. CDR3 nucleotides: TGCGCCAGCAGCCAAGGACATTTGAACACTGAAGCTTTCTTT. Translation: CASSQGHLNTEAFF.